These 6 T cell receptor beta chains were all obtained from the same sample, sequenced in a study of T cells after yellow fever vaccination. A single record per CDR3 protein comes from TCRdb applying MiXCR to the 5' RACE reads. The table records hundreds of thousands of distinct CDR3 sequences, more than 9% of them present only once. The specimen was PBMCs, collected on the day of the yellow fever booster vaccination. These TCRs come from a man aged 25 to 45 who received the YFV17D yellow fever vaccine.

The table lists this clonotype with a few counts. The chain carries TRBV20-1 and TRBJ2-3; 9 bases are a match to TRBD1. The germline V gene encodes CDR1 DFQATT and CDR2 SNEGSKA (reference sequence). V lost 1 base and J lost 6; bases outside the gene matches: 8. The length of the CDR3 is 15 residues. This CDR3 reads CSARARTGVVDTQYF. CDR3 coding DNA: TGCAGTGCTAGAGCCCGGACAGGGGTGGTGGATACGCAGTATTTT.

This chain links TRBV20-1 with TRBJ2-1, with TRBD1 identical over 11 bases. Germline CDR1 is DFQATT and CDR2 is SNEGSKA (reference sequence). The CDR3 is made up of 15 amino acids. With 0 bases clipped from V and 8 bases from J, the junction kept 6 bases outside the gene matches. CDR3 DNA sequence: TGCAGTGCTAGAGATGGGGGACAGGGGGTACATGAGCAGTTCTTC. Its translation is CSARDGGQGVHEQFF.

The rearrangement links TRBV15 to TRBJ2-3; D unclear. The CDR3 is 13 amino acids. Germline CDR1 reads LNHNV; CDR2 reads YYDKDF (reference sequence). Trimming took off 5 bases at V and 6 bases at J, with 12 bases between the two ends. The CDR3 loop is CATSWADSDTQYF. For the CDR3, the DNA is TGTGCCACCAGCTGGGCCGACTCGGATACGCAGTATTTT. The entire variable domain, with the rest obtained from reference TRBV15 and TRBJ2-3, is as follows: DAMVIQNPRYQVTQFGKPVTLSCSQTLNHNVMYWYQQKSSQAPKLLFHYYDKDFNNEADTPDNFQSRRPNTSFCFLDIRSPGLGDTAMYLCATSWADSDTQYFGPGTRLTVL.

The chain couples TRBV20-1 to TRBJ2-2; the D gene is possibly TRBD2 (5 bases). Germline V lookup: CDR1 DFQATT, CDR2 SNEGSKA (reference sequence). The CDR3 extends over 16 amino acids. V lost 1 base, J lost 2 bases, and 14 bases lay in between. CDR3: CSARAGRADNTGELFF. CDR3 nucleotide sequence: TGCAGTGCTAGAGCGGGGAGAGCGGACAACACCGGGGAGCTGTTTTTT.

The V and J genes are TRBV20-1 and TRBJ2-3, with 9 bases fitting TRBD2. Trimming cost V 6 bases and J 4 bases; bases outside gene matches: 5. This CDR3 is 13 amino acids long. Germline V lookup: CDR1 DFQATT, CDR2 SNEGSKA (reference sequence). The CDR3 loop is CSAASGRSDTQYF. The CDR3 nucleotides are TGCAGTGCGGCGAGCGGGAGGTCAGATACGCAGTATTTT.

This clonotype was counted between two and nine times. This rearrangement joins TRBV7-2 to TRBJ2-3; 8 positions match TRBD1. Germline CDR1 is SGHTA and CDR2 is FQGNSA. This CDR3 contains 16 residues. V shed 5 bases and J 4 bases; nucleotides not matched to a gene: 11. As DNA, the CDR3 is TGTGCCAGCAGCACCAGACAGGGGACGGTCTCAGATACGCAGTATTTT. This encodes CASSTRQGTVSDTQYF. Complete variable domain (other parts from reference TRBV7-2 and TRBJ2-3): GAGVSQSPSNKVTEKGKDVELRCDPISGHTALYWYRQSLGQGLEFLIYFQGNSAPDKSGLPSDRFSAERTGGSVSTLTIQRTQQEDSAVYLCASSTRQGTVSDTQYFGPGTRLTVL.